This T cell receptor (beta chain) was identified during a study of blood T cells in healthy people across ages. As for this clonotype: Its antigen is unidentified.

J gave up 7 bases and V 3 bases, and 0 bases lay outside the gene matches. Germline V CDR1 and CDR2: DFQATT, SNEGSKA (reference sequence). The CDR3 extends over 12 amino acids. Each of the donors had roughly 9.1 milliliters of peripheral blood drawn into EDTA-treated Vacutainer tubes. With a J-beta primer mix and a sample-barcoded 5' primer, a second PCR ran 7 to 11 cycles. Each of the cDNA molecules was tagged by a template-switch adaptor with 12 random nucleotides. TCRdb redid the calling of the 5' RACE reads with MiXCR, one entry per CDR3 protein. The sample contains over 1.5 million distinct CDR3 sequences, roughly 50% of which appear only once. The study, taken as a whole, reports: As age increased, TCR beta diversity per million T cells fell in a roughly linear fashion.

Sequenced sample: blood. The TCR comes from a woman aged 40 to 55 in good health. The chain carries TRBV20-1 and TRBJ2-7, with 13 positions matching TRBD2. The CDR3 nucleotides are TGCAGTGCTAGGACTAGCGGGGGGGAGCAGTACTTC. This codes for CSARTSGGEQYF.